Listed here are 21 T cell receptor beta chains from one sample, sequenced in a study of glioma-infiltrating T cells after dendritic cell vaccination. The assay was immunoSEQ multiplex PCR, and TCRdb's table has in-frame clones only and misses some. Among roughly 85,000 clones, about 85% were seen once, and the ten largest hold approximately 8%. Time point specified: after dendritic cell vaccination, including at tumor progression/relapse. Sequencing was performed on blood, taken after dendritic cell vaccination. Every receptor here comes from a human donor with glioblastoma.

The chain couples TRBV7-9 to TRBJ2-7; D not certain. The germline V and J ends were trimmed by 5 bases and 1 base, with 15 bases remaining between them. The CDR3 is 15 residues long. CDR1 and CDR2 (germline): SEHNR, FQNEAQ (reference sequence). The CDR3 spells CASSLGKGMSYEQYF. As DNA, the CDR3 is TGTGCCAGCAGCCTGGGCAAAGGAATGTCCTACGAGCAGTACTTC.

V usage is TRBV15 and J usage is TRBJ1-5; TRBD1 might be the D (5 bases). V dropped 3 bases and J dropped 8 bases, with 11 bases sitting between them. The CDR3 runs 13 residues. Per germline, CDR1 LNHNV and CDR2 YYDKDF (reference sequence). CDR3 residues: CATSRGGAKPQHF. Here the CDR3 DNA reads TGTGCCACCAGCAGGGGGGGAGCAAAGCCCCAGCATTTT.

The chain recombines TRBV19 with TRBJ2-7, with D tentatively TRBD1 (6 bases). Between the trimmed V and J ends, which lost 0 bases and 4 bases, there was a span of 13 bases. In germline, CDR1 is LNHDA, CDR2 SQIVND (reference sequence). The length of the CDR3 is 15 residues. Here the CDR3 DNA reads TGTGCCAGTAGTATAGATGCCACAGGGCCATACGAGCAGTACTTC. Its protein is CASSIDATGPYEQYF. Full variable domain (rest looked up from reference TRBV19 and TRBJ2-7): DGGITQSPKYLFRKEGQNVTLSCEQNLNHDAMYWYRQDPGQGLRLIYYSQIVNDFQKGDIAEGYSVSREKKESFPLTVTSAQKNPTAFYLCASSIDATGPYEQYFGPGTRLTVT.

The chain uses TRBV15 and TRBJ1-5; no firm D call. Germline CDR1 reads LNHNV; CDR2 reads YYDKDF (reference sequence). CDR3 length: 15 amino acids. Trimming left V 0 bases short and J 5 bases short, with 11 bases between. The CDR3 DNA sequence: TGTGCCACCAGCAGAGATCGCTACCCGCATCAGCCCCAGCATTTT. Translated, it gives CATSRDRYPHQPQHF.

In its sample, this clone was seen a few times. The chain has TRBV27 and TRBJ2-1; 7 nucleotides match TRBD2. The V gene end was trimmed by 6 bases and the J gene end by 5 bases; junction bases not matched to a gene: 13. CDR1 MNHEY and CDR2 SMNVEV come from the germline V gene (reference sequence). The CDR3 is 16 amino acids. CDR3 sequence: CASSPRLTGGNNEQFF. CDR3 coding DNA: TGTGCCAGCAGCCCCCGCCTTACGGGGGGAAACAATGAGCAGTTCTTC.

The J gene is TRBJ2-1, the V gene TRBV7-2; possible D gene TRBD1, 5 bases. Trimming removed 1 base at V and 9 bases at J, with 7 bases between. The CDR3 loop spans 12 amino acids. CDR1 and CDR2 (germline): SGHTA, FQGNSA. The CDR3 here is CASSLEGIEQFF. The CDR3 coding sequence is TGTGCCAGCAGCTTAGAGGGGATTGAGCAGTTCTTC.

This chain joins TRBV5-5 and TRBJ2-5, with D uncertain. This CDR3 is 12 amino acids long. The V gene's germline CDR1 is SGHKS and CDR2 YYEKEE (reference sequence). V was trimmed by 2 bases and J by 1 base, leaving 3 bases between them. CDR3 in DNA: TGTGCCAGCAGCTTACTCCAAGAGACCCAGTACTTC. Protein: CASSLLQETQYF.

The V call is TRBV5-6, the J call TRBJ1-1; 11 bases match TRBD1. Trimming took 3 bases from V and 5 from J; bases not matched to a gene: 6. Germline CDR1 is SGHDT and CDR2 is YYEEEE. This CDR3 region has 15 residues. The CDR3 spells CASSWGDRGSTEAFF. DNA for the CDR3: TGTGCCAGCAGCTGGGGGGACAGGGGGTCGACTGAAGCTTTCTTT.

The V and J genes are TRBV6-5 and TRBJ1-1, with D perhaps matching TRBD1 (6 bases). V was clipped by 7 bases and J by 1 base, with 13 bases between them. CDR1 and CDR2 from the germline V gene are MNHEY and SVGAGI. The CDR3 runs to 14 residues. CDR3 sequence reads: CASTVTGANTEAFF. CDR3 nucleotide sequence: TGTGCCAGCACCGTGACAGGTGCGAACACTGAAGCTTTCTTT.

The chain carries TRBV27 and TRBJ1-1, with D maybe TRBD1 (6 bases). V lost 6 bases and J lost 7, with 18 bases in between. Per the germline V gene, CDR1 is MNHEY and CDR2 is SMNVEV (reference sequence). The CDR3 is 14 residues long. CDR3 sequence (DNA): TGTGCCAGCAGCCGCCTTGGACAGACCCGTGAAGCTTTCTTT. It codes for CASSRLGQTREAFF.

The V call is TRBV7-2, the J call TRBJ2-2; D unresolved. The CDR3 length is 14 residues. Germline CDR1 reads SGHTA; CDR2 reads FQGNSA. Between the trimmed V and J ends, which lost 1 base and 3 bases, there was a span of 6 bases. CDR3 residues: CASSLELYTGELFF. For the CDR3, the DNA is TGTGCCAGCAGCTTAGAACTCTACACCGGGGAGCTGTTTTTT.

As for this clone: The junction shows a germline mismatch at one end, possibly a read error. Other nucleotide sequences in the sample specify the same CDR3. The V call is TRBV7-3, the J call TRBJ2-7, with TRBD2 as a possible D gene (7 bases). There are 14 residues in the CDR3. In germline, CDR1 is SGHTA, CDR2 FQGTGA. The CDR3 coding sequence is TGCGCCAGCAGCCTCGGGGGGCCGACCTACGAGCAGTACTTC. As protein: CASSLGGPTYEQYF.

The V and J genes are TRBV27 and TRBJ2-3; 9 bases fit TRBD2. Per germline, CDR1 MNHEY and CDR2 SMNVEV (reference sequence). CDR3 length equals 14 residues. The junction had 6 bases not matched to a gene; V was cut back by 3 bases and J by 8 bases. The CDR3 nucleotides read TGTGCCAGCAGTTTCAATCTAGCGGGATCTACGCAGTATTTT. Encoded protein: CASSFNLAGSTQYF.

The V call is TRBV7-9, the J call TRBJ2-7, with D hard to call. Per germline, CDR1 SEHNR and CDR2 FQNEAQ (reference sequence). This CDR3 has 14 amino acids. Trimming cost V 2 bases and J 4 bases, with 12 bases left between them. The CDR3 coding sequence is TGTGCCAGCAGCTTATCCGGCGGAGCTTACGAGCAGTACTTC. The encoded protein is CASSLSGGAYEQYF. The complete variable domain, with remaining parts taken from reference TRBV7-9 and TRBJ2-7, reads DTGVSQNPRHKITKRGQNVTFRCDPISEHNRLYWYRQTLGQGPEFLTYFQNEAQLEKSRLLSDRFSAERPKGSFSTLEIQRTEQGDSAMYLCASSLSGGAYEQYFGPGTRLTVT.

CDR3 nucleotides: TGCGCCAGCAGCCAAGTCTTCAGGGGTCTCCAGGAGACCCAGTACTTC. This encodes CASSQVFRGLQETQYF. The chain has TRBV4-3 and TRBJ2-5; weak D call: TRBD1 (6 bases). Germline V gene sequence: CDR1 LGHNA, CDR2 YSLEER. There are 16 residues in the CDR3. V lost 1 base and J 5 bases, leaving 17 bases between the germline ends.

This clone was seen once. This chain links TRBV29-1 with TRBJ1-1; D possibly corresponds to TRBD1 (5 bases). This CDR3 region has 13 residues. Trimming stripped 5 bases from V and 2 bases from J, with 12 bases between. Germline V gene data show CDR1 as SQVTM and CDR2 as ANQGSEA. In DNA, the CDR3 is TGCAGCGTTAAACAGGAGCCAAACACTGAAGCTTTCTTT. Protein: CSVKQEPNTEAFF.

This clone was detected once. V is TRBV6-1 and J is TRBJ2-3; the match to TRBD2 covers 8 bases. Looked up from germline, CDR1 is MNHNS and CDR2 is SASEGT. The CDR3 has 15 residues. J was trimmed by 4 bases and V by 1 base; bases with no gene match: 4. In nucleotides, the CDR3 is TGTGCCAGCAGTGAAGTGTCGGGAGGGCCAGATACGCAGTATTTT. Amino acid sequence: CASSEVSGGPDTQYF.

The J gene is TRBJ1-2, the V gene TRBV6-5; D perhaps matches TRBD1 (5 bases). The CDR3 extends over 14 amino acids. Germline CDR1 is MNHEY and CDR2 is SVGAGI. V shed 7 bases and J shed 6 bases, with 18 bases lying between them. The CDR3 bases are TGTGCCAGCACCGAAGGGACTGGGTGGAATGGCTACACCTTC. It translates to CASTEGTGWNGYTF.

V usage is TRBV18 and J usage is TRBJ2-5, with a weak D call TRBD1 (5 bases). CDR1 and CDR2 (germline): KGHSH, LQKENI. This CDR3 has 16 residues. Trimming cost V 3 bases and J 2 bases, with 16 bases left between them. CDR3 sequence: CASSPFPGYTQETQYF. The DNA of the CDR3 is TGTGCCAGCTCACCGTTCCCAGGGTACACTCAAGAGACCCAGTACTTC.

This chain connects TRBV27 to TRBJ1-2; tentative D call: TRBD1 (6 bases). V was clipped by 5 bases and J by 4 bases, with 11 bases between them. CDR1 is MNHEY, CDR2 SMNVEV, per germline (reference sequence). The CDR3 contains 13 residues. As DNA, the CDR3 is TGTGCCAGCAGTCGGGACACCACCTATGGCTACACCTTC. Its protein is CASSRDTTYGYTF.

V usage is TRBV28 and J usage is TRBJ1-2; D may be TRBD1 (6 bases). Germline assignment: CDR1 MDHEN and CDR2 SYDVKM. With 6 bases removed from V and 0 bases from J, the gap between germline ends came to 23 bases. This CDR3 is 18 amino acids long. The DNA for the CDR3 is TGTGCCAGCAGCCTCAAAGGGAGGGGGGTAGGTCCTAACTATGGCTACACCTTC. Translating gives CASSLKGRGVGPNYGYTF.